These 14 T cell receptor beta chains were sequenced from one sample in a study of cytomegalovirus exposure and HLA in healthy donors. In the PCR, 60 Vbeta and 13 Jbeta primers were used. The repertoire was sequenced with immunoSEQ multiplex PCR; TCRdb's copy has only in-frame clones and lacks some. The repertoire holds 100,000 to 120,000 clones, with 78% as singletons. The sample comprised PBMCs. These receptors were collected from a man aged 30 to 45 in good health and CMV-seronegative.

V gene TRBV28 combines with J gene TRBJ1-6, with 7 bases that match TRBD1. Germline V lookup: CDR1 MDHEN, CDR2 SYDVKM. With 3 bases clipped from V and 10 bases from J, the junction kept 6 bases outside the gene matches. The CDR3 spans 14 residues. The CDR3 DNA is TGTGCCAGCAGTTTTCTACAGGGGCCATCACCCCTCCACTTT. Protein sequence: CASSFLQGPSPLHF.

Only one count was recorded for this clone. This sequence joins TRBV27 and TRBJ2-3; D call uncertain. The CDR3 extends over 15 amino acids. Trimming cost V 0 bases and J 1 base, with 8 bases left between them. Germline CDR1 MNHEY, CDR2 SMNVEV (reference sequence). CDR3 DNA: TGTGCCAGCAGTTTATCCCCGAGCGGCACAGATACGCAGTATTTT. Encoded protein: CASSLSPSGTDTQYF.

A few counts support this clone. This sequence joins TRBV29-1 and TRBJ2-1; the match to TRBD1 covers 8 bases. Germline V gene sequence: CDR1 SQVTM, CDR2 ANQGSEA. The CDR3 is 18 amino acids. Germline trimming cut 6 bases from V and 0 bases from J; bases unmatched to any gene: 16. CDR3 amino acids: CSVQGQVPSGFSYNEQFF. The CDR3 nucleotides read TGCAGCGTCCAGGGACAGGTTCCTAGTGGGTTCTCCTACAATGAGCAGTTCTTC.

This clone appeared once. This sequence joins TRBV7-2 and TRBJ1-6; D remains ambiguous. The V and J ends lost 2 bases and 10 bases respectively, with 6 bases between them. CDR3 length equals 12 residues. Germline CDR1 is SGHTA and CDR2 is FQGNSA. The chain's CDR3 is CASSLLGSPLHF. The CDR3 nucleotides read TGTGCCAGCAGCTTATTGGGCTCACCCCTCCACTTT. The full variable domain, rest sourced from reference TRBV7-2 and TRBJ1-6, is GAGVSQSPSNKVTEKGKDVELRCDPISGHTALYWYRQSLGQGLEFLIYFQGNSAPDKSGLPSDRFSAERTGGSVSTLTIQRTQQEDSAVYLCASSLLGSPLHFGNGTRLTVT.

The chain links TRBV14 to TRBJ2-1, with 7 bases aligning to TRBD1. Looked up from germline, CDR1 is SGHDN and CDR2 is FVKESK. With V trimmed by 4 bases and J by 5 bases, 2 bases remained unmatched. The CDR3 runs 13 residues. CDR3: CASSRDRHNEQFF. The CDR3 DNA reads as TGTGCCAGCAGCCGGGACAGACACAATGAGCAGTTCTTC.

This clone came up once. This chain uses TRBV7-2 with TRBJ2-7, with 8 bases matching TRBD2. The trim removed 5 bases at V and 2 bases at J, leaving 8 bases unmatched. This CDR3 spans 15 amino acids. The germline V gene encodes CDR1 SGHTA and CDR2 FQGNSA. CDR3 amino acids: CASSPERGHTYEQYF. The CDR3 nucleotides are TGTGCCAGCAGCCCGGAGCGGGGGCACACCTACGAGCAGTACTTC.

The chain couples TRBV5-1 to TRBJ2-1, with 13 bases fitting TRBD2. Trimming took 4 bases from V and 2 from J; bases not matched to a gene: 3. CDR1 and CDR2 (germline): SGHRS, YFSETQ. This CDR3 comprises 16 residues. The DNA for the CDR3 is TGCGCCAGCAGCATAACTAGCGGGGGGGCCTACAATGAGCAGTTCTTC. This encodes CASSITSGGAYNEQFF.

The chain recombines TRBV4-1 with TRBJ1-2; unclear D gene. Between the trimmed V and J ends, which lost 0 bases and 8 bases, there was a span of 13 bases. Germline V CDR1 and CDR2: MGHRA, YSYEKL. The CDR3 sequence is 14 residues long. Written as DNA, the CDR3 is TGCGCCAGCAGCCAAGATCTGGGGAGCAGGGGCTACACCTTC. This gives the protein CASSQDLGSRGYTF.

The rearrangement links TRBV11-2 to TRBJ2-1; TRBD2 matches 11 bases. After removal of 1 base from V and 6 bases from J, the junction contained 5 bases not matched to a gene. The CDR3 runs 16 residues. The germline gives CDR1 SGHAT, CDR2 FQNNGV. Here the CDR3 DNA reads TGTGCCAGCAGCTTAGGTCTAGCGGGGGGCCCCAATGAGCAGTTCTTC. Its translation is CASSLGLAGGPNEQFF.

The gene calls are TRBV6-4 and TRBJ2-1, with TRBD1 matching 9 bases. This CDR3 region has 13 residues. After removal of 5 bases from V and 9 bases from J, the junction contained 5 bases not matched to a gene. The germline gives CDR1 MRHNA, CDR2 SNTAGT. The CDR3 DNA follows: TGTGCCAGCAGTCTCGGACAGGGGACTGAGCAGTTCTTC. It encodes CASSLGQGTEQFF.

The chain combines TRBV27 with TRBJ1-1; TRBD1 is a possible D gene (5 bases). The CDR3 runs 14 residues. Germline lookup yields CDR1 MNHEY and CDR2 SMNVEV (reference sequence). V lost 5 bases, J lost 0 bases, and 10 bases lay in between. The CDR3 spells CASSVGQLNTEAFF. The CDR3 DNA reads TGTGCCAGCAGTGTGGGGCAGTTGAACACTGAAGCTTTCTTT.

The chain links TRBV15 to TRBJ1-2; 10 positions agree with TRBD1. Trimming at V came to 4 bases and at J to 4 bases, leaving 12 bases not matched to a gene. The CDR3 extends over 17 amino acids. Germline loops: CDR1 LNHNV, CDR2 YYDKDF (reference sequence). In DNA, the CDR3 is TGTGCCACCAGCATTGGGACAGGGGCTGTGGAACTCTATGGCTACACCTTC. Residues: CATSIGTGAVELYGYTF.

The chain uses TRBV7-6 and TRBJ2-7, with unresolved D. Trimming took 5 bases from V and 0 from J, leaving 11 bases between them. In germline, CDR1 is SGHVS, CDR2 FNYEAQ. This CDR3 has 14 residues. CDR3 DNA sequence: TGTGCCAGCAGCACGTACACCGACTCCTACGAGCAGTACTTC. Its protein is CASSTYTDSYEQYF.

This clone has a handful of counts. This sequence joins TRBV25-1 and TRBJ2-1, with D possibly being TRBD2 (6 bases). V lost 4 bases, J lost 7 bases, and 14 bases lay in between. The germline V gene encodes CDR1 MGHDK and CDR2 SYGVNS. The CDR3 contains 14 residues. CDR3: CASSVAGPANEQFF. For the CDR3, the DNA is TGTGCCAGCAGTGTGGCGGGACCGGCTAATGAGCAGTTCTTC.